What follows are 7 T cell receptor beta chains derived from one specimen sequenced in a study of early T cells in non-severe SARS-CoV-2 infection. TCRdb reprocessed the 5' RACE reads with MiXCR, giving one entry per CDR3 protein. This table holds some 71,000 distinct CDR3 sequences, roughly 10% found once. The sample in question was whole blood, obtained at baseline. The receptors derive from an adult who was a healthcare worker with PCR-confirmed SARS-CoV-2 infection or an uninfected control (not recorded which).

The sample holds a few counts of this clonotype. V gene TRBV6-2 or TRBV6-3 combines with J gene TRBJ2-1; 8 bases are a match to TRBD1. The CDR3 is 11 amino acids. Germline CDR1 is MNHEY and CDR2 is SVGEGT. V lost 7 bases to trimming and J lost 14 bases; unmatched junction nucleotides: 7. The CDR3, as DNA: TGTGCCAGCACTGAGGACAGGGTAAAGTTCTTC. This codes for CASTEDRVKFF.

This clonotype was recorded at least ten times. The chain has TRBV10-2 and TRBJ2-7; possibly TRBD2 for D (5 bases). V was cut by 6 bases and J by 4 bases, with 13 bases left in between. CDR3 length equals 13 residues. Germline loops: CDR1 WSHSY, CDR2 SAAADI. Here the CDR3 DNA reads TGCGCCAGCAGCTCGGGAAAGAGGTACGAGCAGTACTTC. Translated: CASSSGKRYEQYF.

The V and J genes are TRBV6-5 and TRBJ2-7; D is tentatively TRBD1 or TRBD2 (5 bases each). The germline V and J ends were trimmed by 6 bases and 2 bases, with 17 bases remaining between them. Looked up from germline, CDR1 is MNHEY and CDR2 is SVGAGI. The CDR3 is made up of 15 amino acids. CDR3 in amino acids: CASRGTAADPYEQYF. In DNA form, the CDR3 reads TGTGCCAGCAGGGGGACGGCCGCAGACCCCTACGAGCAGTACTTC.

This chain uses TRBV7-2 with TRBJ2-1; no definite D call. With 5 bases removed from V and 4 bases from J, the gap between germline ends came to 3 bases. This CDR3 is built from 11 residues. The germline V gene has CDR1 SGHTA and CDR2 FQGNSA. CDR3 residues: CASSGYNEQFF. The CDR3 DNA reads as TGTGCCAGCAGCGGATACAATGAGCAGTTCTTC.

The chain employs TRBV19 and TRBJ2-7; 7 bases map to TRBD1. From germline, CDR1 is LNHDA and CDR2 SQIVND (reference sequence). Germline trimming cut 3 bases from V and 4 bases from J; bases unmatched to any gene: 3. The length of the CDR3 is 13 residues. This CDR3 reads CASSIGTEYEQYF. In nucleotides, the CDR3 is TGTGCCAGTAGTATCGGGACAGAATACGAGCAGTACTTC.

There are many counts of this clonotype. The chain has TRBV7-2 and TRBJ2-7, with D possibly TRBD1 on 5 matching bases. The germline V and J ends were trimmed by 5 bases and 2 bases, with 10 bases remaining between them. The CDR3 runs to 13 residues. In germline, CDR1 is SGHTA, CDR2 FQGNSA. The chain's CDR3 is CASSLQVTYEQYF. The CDR3, as DNA: TGTGCCAGCAGCCTACAGGTGACCTACGAGCAGTACTTC.

The chain is built from TRBV29-1 and TRBJ2-5; D possibly corresponds to TRBD2 (7 bases). V was shortened by 4 bases and J by 4 bases, with 13 bases between the two germline ends. CDR3 size: 13 residues. The germline gives CDR1 SQVTM, CDR2 ANQGSEA. In DNA form, the CDR3 reads TGCAGCGTTGGGGCGGGGGCAGGAGAGACCCAGTACTTC. Protein sequence: CSVGAGAGETQYF.